This T cell receptor beta chain is drawn from a study of T cells in localized non-small cell lung cancer. Study results and limitations: Appearing in adjacent lung were a median about 60 of the top 100 tumor clones. Uninvolved adjacent lung showed the highest T cell clonality, exceeding tumor. Patients showing higher blood T cell density tended to see longer overall survival. Only one tumor region was sequenced, so heterogeneity remains possible.

To note about this clone: The antigen is unknown.

The CDR3 spans 13 residues. V lost 9 bases, J lost 3 bases, and 13 bases lay in between. Germline V gene data show CDR1 as LNHDA and CDR2 as SQIVND (reference sequence). Only in-frame clones appear in the TCRdb table, and some are missing; sequencing was by immunoSEQ multiplex PCR. The table records about 6,800 clones, roughly half of them present only once. Source: lymph node tissue, taken before any cancer treatment. The receptor's source is a man between 40 and 70 years old with stage I lung adenocarcinoma. The chain carries TRBV19 and TRBJ2-3, with D hard to call. The CDR3 loop reads CASRSAATDTQYF. The CDR3 DNA is TGTGCCAGCCGTAGTGCAGCGACAGATACGCAGTATTTT.